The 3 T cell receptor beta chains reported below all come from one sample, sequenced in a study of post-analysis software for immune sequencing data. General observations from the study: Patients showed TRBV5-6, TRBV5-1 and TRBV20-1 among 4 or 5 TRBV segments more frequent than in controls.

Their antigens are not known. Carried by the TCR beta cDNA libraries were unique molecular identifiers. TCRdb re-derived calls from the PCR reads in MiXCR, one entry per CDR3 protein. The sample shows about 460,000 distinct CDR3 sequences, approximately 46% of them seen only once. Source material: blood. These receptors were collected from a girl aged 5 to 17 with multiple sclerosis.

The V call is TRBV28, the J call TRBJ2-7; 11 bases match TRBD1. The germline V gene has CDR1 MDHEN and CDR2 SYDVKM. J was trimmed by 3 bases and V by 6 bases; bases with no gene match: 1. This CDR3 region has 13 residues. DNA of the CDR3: TGTGCCAGCAGGGGGACAGGGGGCTACGAGCAGTACTTC. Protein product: CASRGTGGYEQYF.

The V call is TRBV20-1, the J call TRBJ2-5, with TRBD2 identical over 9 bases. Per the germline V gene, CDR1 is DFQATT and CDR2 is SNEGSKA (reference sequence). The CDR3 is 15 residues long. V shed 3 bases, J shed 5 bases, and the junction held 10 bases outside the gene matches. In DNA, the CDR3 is TGCAGTGCTAGTCGGGAAGCGGGAGGAGGGGAGACCCAGTACTTC. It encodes CSASREAGGGETQYF.

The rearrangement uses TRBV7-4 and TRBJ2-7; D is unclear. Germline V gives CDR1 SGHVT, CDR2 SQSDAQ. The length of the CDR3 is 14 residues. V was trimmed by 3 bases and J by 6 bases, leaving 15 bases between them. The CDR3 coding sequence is TGTGCCAGCAGCTTCCCAGGCGGCCTCGGCGAGCAGTACTTC. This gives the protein CASSFPGGLGEQYF.